A selection of T cell receptor beta chains follows, all from one sample in a study of CD8 T cells in Susac syndrome. TCRdb recomputed calls from the immunoSEQ multiplex PCR reads with MiXCR, one row per CDR3 protein. The data hold about 240,000 distinct CDR3 sequences, with 90% to 96% observed a single time. The sequenced material came from CD4+ T cells from PBMCs. These receptors originate from a human donor with Susac syndrome. Each CDR3 is given with its conserved first and last residue. D genes are given only for firm matches. Clone size is stated in some rows and not others, as once, few, many or a class when expanded.

J,V,length,D,size,CDR3,DNA
TRBJ2-3,TRBV29-1,15,TRBD2,.,CSVHRTSGTASTQYF,TGCAGCGTCCACCGTACTAGCGGGACGGCATCTACGCAGTATTTT
TRBJ1-2,TRBV29-1,13,.,.,CSALLGGDYGYTF,TGCAGCGCCCTCTTGGGCGGAGACTATGGCTACACCTTC
TRBJ2-3,TRBV29-1,13,.,.,CSVEFRPGDTQYF,TGCAGCGTTGAATTCCGCCCCGGGGATACGCAGTATTTT
TRBJ2-7,TRBV7-8,12,TRBD1,.,CASSLAWGQGDF,TGTGCCAGCAGCTTAGCTTGGGGACAGGGTGACTTC
TRBJ2-7,TRBV6-2/TRBV6-3,15,.,.,CASSPHGQSSYEQYF,TGTGCCAGCAGCCCTCATGGACAGAGCTCCTACGAGCAGTACTTC
TRBJ2-1,TRBV5-4,14,.,.,CASSLGSGENEQFF,TGTGCCAGCAGCTTGGGCAGCGGTGAGAATGAGCAGTTCTTC
TRBJ2-7,TRBV28,17,.,once,CASSGTGPQPSSYEQYF,TGTGCCAGCAGTGGGACGGGACCCCAACCGAGCTCCTACGAGCAGTACTTC
TRBJ2-2,TRBV4-2,15,.,.,CASSQGVGNTGELFF,TGTGCCAGCAGCCAAGGGGTTGGTAACACCGGGGAGCTGTTTTTT
TRBJ2-7,TRBV12-3/TRBV12-4,14,.,.,CASSQGDGTYEQYF,TGTGCCAGCAGCCAAGGGGACGGGACGTACGAGCAGTACTTC
TRBJ1-1,TRBV27,16,.,.,CASSLSLGPFSFEAFF,TGTGCCAGCAGTTTATCGTTGGGGCCATTCTCCTTTGAAGCTTTCTTT
TRBJ1-5,TRBV12-3/TRBV12-4,14,.,once,CASSRKTFNQPQHF,TGTGCCAGCAGTCGCAAGACTTTTAATCAGCCCCAGCATTTT
TRBJ1-2,TRBV30,13,.,.,CAWRPGDNYGYTF,TGTGCCTGGAGACCTGGGGATAACTATGGCTACACCTTC
TRBJ1-2,TRBV5-1,14,.,.,CASTPDLSPVGYTF,TGCGCCAGCACCCCCGATCTAAGTCCGGTTGGCTACACCTTC
TRBJ1-4,TRBV7-9,16,.,.,CASSLRELALGVKLFF,TGTGCCAGCAGCTTACGAGAGCTGGCGTTGGGTGTAAAACTGTTTTTT
TRBJ2-3,TRBV12-3/TRBV12-4,16,TRBD2,.,CASSLGLAGVGDTQYF,TGTGCCAGCAGCCTCGGACTAGCGGGAGTGGGAGATACGCAGTATTTT
TRBJ2-5,TRBV7-9,15,.,.,CASSSPRAQGETQYF,TGTGCCAGCAGCTCCCCCCGGGCCCAGGGGGAGACCCAGTACTTC
TRBJ1-5,TRBV27,16,.,.,CASSTRTGPSNQPQHF,TGTGCCAGCAGTACCCGAACAGGGCCTTCGAATCAGCCCCAGCATTTT
TRBJ1-5,TRBV7-8,14,TRBD1,.,CASTGGDSNQPQHF,TGTGCCAGCACAGGGGGCGATAGCAATCAGCCCCAGCATTTT
TRBJ2-1,TRBV4-1,16,TRBD2,.,CASSQERVAGADEQFF,TGCGCCAGCAGCCAAGAACGGGTAGCGGGAGCCGATGAGCAGTTCTTC
TRBJ2-1,TRBV7-3,15,.,.,CASSLSGLRGNEQFF,TGTGCCAGCAGCTTGAGCGGGCTCAGGGGTAATGAGCAGTTCTTC
TRBJ1-1,TRBV5-1,16,.,.,CASRHDTTFSWTEAFF,TGCGCCAGCAGACACGACACCACATTTTCGTGGACTGAAGCTTTCTTT
TRBJ2-2,TRBV5-1,13,.,once,CASSFPSTGELFF,TGCGCCAGCAGCTTCCCGTCCACCGGGGAGCTGTTTTTT
TRBJ2-7,TRBV5-1,15,.,.,CASSNRRDSHGEQYF,TGCGCCAGCAGCAACCGTCGGGACTCTCACGGCGAGCAGTACTTC
TRBJ2-7,TRBV6-5,11,.,.,CASKADYEQYF,TGTGCCAGCAAAGCAGACTACGAGCAGTACTTC
TRBJ2-1,TRBV28,14,.,.,CASSPGLPGNEQFF,TGTGCCAGCAGTCCGGGACTCCCGGGCAATGAGCAGTTCTTC
TRBJ2-3,TRBV20-1,12,.,.,CSADRGVDTQYF,TGCAGTGCTGACCGTGGAGTAGATACGCAGTATTTT
TRBJ1-5,TRBV30,16,.,.,CAWSARLQGWDQPQHF,TGTGCCTGGAGTGCCAGACTTCAGGGATGGGATCAGCCCCAGCATTTT
TRBJ2-5,TRBV29-1,13,TRBD2,.,CSVAFASGETQYF,TGCAGCGTTGCGTTCGCTAGCGGAGAGACCCAGTACTTC
TRBJ2-7,TRBV4-1,17,.,.,CASSRGLRSQGPYEQYF,TGCGCCAGCAGCCGCGGACTACGTTCCCAAGGGCCCTACGAGCAGTACTTC
TRBJ2-1,TRBV29-1,16,TRBD1,.,CSGEPPGQGSYNEQFF,TGCAGCGGTGAGCCCCCGGGACAGGGCTCCTACAATGAGCAGTTCTTC
TRBJ2-1,TRBV19,15,.,.,CASSILSGSYNEQFF,TGTGCCAGTAGTATACTGAGCGGCTCCTACAATGAGCAGTTCTTC
TRBJ2-5,TRBV13,14,.,once,CASSPAGTQETQYF,TGTGCCAGCAGCCCCGCCGGGACGCAAGAGACCCAGTACTTC
TRBJ1-1,TRBV19,11,.,.,CASSIISEAFF,TGTGCCAGTAGTATAATCTCTGAAGCTTTCTTT
TRBJ2-1,TRBV13,19,.,.,CASSRRLGAQSGPYNEQFF,TGTGCCAGCAGCCGTAGACTGGGTGCTCAGAGTGGCCCCTACAATGAGCAGTTCTTC
TRBJ1-1,TRBV5-1,14,.,.,CASSFSGMATEAFF,TGCGCCAGCAGCTTTTCGGGGATGGCCACTGAAGCTTTCTTT
TRBJ2-2,TRBV24-1,17,.,.,CATSGGRTDSNTGELFF,TGTGCCACCAGTGGGGGCCGGACAGACTCGAACACCGGGGAGCTGTTTTTT
TRBJ2-7,TRBV11-2,16,TRBD2,.,CASSLEVTSDLSEQYF,TGTGCCAGCAGCTTAGAAGTGACTAGCGATTTGAGCGAGCAGTACTTC
TRBJ2-1,TRBV3-1,16,TRBD2,.,CASSLRLAGVRDEQFF,TGTGCCAGCAGTCTCCGACTAGCGGGAGTTAGAGATGAGCAGTTCTTC
TRBJ2-5,TRBV12-3/TRBV12-4,15,TRBD1,.,CASTLGQGEQETQYF,TGTGCCAGCACCCTGGGACAGGGAGAGCAAGAGACCCAGTACTTC